This is a list of T cell receptor beta chains from one sample in a study of T cells after yellow fever vaccination. TCRdb re-called the 5' RACE reads with MiXCR, one entry per CDR3 protein. The repertoire holds about 130,000 distinct CDR3 sequences, with around 7.4% as singletons. The sample in question was CD4+ T cells sorted from PBMCs, obtained more than 8 days after the first yellow fever vaccination. The origin of the receptors is a man aged 18 to 29 who received the YFV17D yellow fever vaccine. Both conserved end residues are part of each CDR3. D genes are given only for firm matches. A clone size is listed for some rows: how often the clone was seen (once, few, many), or a class if it is expanded.

J	D	size	V	DNA	CDR3
TRBJ2-6	TRBD1	-	TRBV19	TGTGCCAGTAGTGGACAGGGGGCTATGTATGGGGCCAACGTCCTGACTTTC	CASSGQGAMYGANVLTF
TRBJ2-5	-	many	TRBV5-1	TGCGCCAGCACCCCGGGGGGCGAAGAGACCCAGTACTTC	CASTPGGEETQYF
TRBJ2-3	-	many	TRBV5-1	TGCGCCAGCAGACGGACCGGGACCACTTCGGATACGCAGTATTTT	CASRRTGTTSDTQYF
TRBJ2-1	-	many	TRBV5-1	TGCGCCAGCAGCGACAGTCCCGACAATGAGCAGTTCTTC	CASSDSPDNEQFF
TRBJ2-1	-	many	TRBV5-1	TGCGCCAGCAGCTCCGGCCCTTCGGGAGAGCAGTTCTTC	CASSSGPSGEQFF
TRBJ2-2	-	-	TRBV3-1	TGTGCCTGCACCCAGCAGGCCCCTTGGACAGCGAACACCGGGGAGCTGTTTTTT	CACTQQAPWTANTGELFF
TRBJ1-6	-	many	TRBV12-3/TRBV12-4	TGTGCCAGCAGTTTAGCGCGTGATTCACCCCTCCACTTT	CASSLARDSPLHF
TRBJ2-3	TRBD2	many	TRBV15	TGTGCCACCCAGGCGGGAGGCACAGATACGCAGTATTTT	CATQAGGTDTQYF
TRBJ2-1	TRBD2	many	TRBV7-2	TGTGCCAGCAGCTTATCACCGCTTAGCGGGGGCAATGAGCAGTTCTTC	CASSLSPLSGGNEQFF
TRBJ1-2	-	many	TRBV12-3/TRBV12-4	TGTGCCAGCAGCTCCCTTAGGGGGTCGTATGGCTACACCTTC	CASSSLRGSYGYTF
TRBJ1-5	-	many	TRBV29-1	TGCAGCGTAGCCGGAACAGGGAAGAATCAGCCCCAGCATTTT	CSVAGTGKNQPQHF
TRBJ1-3	-	-	TRBV18	TGTGCCAGCTCACCCGACTCTGGAAACACCATATATTTT	CASSPDSGNTIYF
TRBJ2-2	TRBD2	many	TRBV28	TGTGCCAGCAGTCCATCACTAGCGGGCGACACCGGGGAGCTGTTTTTT	CASSPSLAGDTGELFF
TRBJ1-1	-	many	TRBV15	TGTGCCACCAGCGACCGGGACTACGTTTTCACTGAAGCTTTCTTT	CATSDRDYVFTEAFF
TRBJ2-5	-	many	TRBV7-8	TGTGCCAGCAGACCACTAGCATCGGAGACCCAGTACTTC	CASRPLASETQYF
TRBJ2-5	TRBD2	few	TRBV18	TGTGCCAGCTCCCGCGGGACTAGCGGGGGTGACAGACAAGAGACCCAGTACTTC	CASSRGTSGGDRQETQYF
TRBJ2-1	-	many	TRBV5-5	TGTGCCAGCAGCTTGCCGGGGGCCTACAATGAGCAGTTCTTC	CASSLPGAYNEQFF
TRBJ2-5	-	many	TRBV20-1	TGCAGTGCTAGAGAACCTGGTGGGGAGACCCAGTACTTC	CSAREPGGETQYF
TRBJ2-1	-	few	TRBV20-1	TGCAGTGCTAGAGTCGGAGGCGGGTCCACCTACAATGAGCAGTTCTTC	CSARVGGGSTYNEQFF
TRBJ2-5	TRBD2	many	TRBV19	TGTGCCAGTGGGACTAGCTTCTACCAAGAGACCCAGTACTTC	CASGTSFYQETQYF
TRBJ1-5	-	many	TRBV12-3/TRBV12-4	TGTGCCAGCAGTTTAGGGGGGACGGTCAATCAGCCCCAGCATTTT	CASSLGGTVNQPQHF
TRBJ2-1	-	many	TRBV9	TGTGCCAGCAGCGTAGTTGGAGAGGCGGTCCCGTTCTTC	CASSVVGEAVPFF
TRBJ1-6	-	few	TRBV19	TGTGCCAGTAGTATAAGAGGGTATAATTCACCCCTCCACTTT	CASSIRGYNSPLHF
TRBJ2-7	-	many	TRBV12-3/TRBV12-4	TGTGCCAGCAGCCCGGACAGTCCACCCTACGAGCAGTACTTC	CASSPDSPPYEQYF
TRBJ2-3	TRBD1	many	TRBV7-9	TGTGCCAGCAGCTTGTTCCCCGGACAGGTGGGCACAGATACGCAGTATTTT	CASSLFPGQVGTDTQYF
TRBJ2-1	TRBD1	many	TRBV14	TGTGCCAGCAGCCAGAGACCCGGGACAGGGCGATACAATGAGCAGTTCTTC	CASSQRPGTGRYNEQFF
TRBJ1-3	TRBD1	many	TRBV6-5	TGTGCCAGCAGTTCAGGGGGGCGAAACACCATATATTTT	CASSSGGRNTIYF
TRBJ2-1	-	many	TRBV7-6	TGTGCCAGCAGCCACCCTGACGACCTATACAATGAGCAGTTCTTC	CASSHPDDLYNEQFF
TRBJ2-1	TRBD1	many	TRBV7-9	TGTGCCAGCAGCCCAGGGACAGGGACGGAGATAAATGAGCAGTTCTTC	CASSPGTGTEINEQFF
TRBJ2-1	TRBD2	many	TRBV7-9	TGTGCCAGCAGCTCCAGACTAGCGGGGCTCAAGGGTGAGCAGTTCTTC	CASSSRLAGLKGEQFF
TRBJ2-2	TRBD2	many	TRBV7-2	TGTGCCAGCAGCCATATTAGACGGGGGGGAGGCGGGGAGCTGTTTTTT	CASSHIRRGGGGELFF
TRBJ2-5	-	few	TRBV7-8	TGTGCCAGCAGCTACACCAAACAAGAGACCCAGTACTTC	CASSYTKQETQYF
TRBJ1-1	TRBD1	many	TRBV6-5	TGTGCCAGCAGTTACGGTAGGGGACAGACGTACACTGAAGCTTTCTTT	CASSYGRGQTYTEAFF
TRBJ2-3	-	-	TRBV18	TGTGCCAGCTCTAGAGCCGCGACAGATACGCAGTATTTT	CASSRAATDTQYF
TRBJ2-2	-	many	TRBV15	TGTGCCACCAGCAGAGATCGAGAATGGGACGGGGAGCTGTTTTTT	CATSRDREWDGELFF
TRBJ1-1	-	many	TRBV5-1	TGCGCCAGCAGCTCCCAGGGGCAGAACACTGAAGCTTTCTTT	CASSSQGQNTEAFF
TRBJ1-4	TRBD1	many	TRBV19	TGTGCCAGTAGACGGAACAGGGGTGAAAATGAAAAACTGTTTTTT	CASRRNRGENEKLFF
TRBJ1-4	-	many	TRBV7-2	TGTGCCAGCAGCCCCAGGGGTCTTGGGGCCCTTAATGAAAAACTGTTTTTT	CASSPRGLGALNEKLFF
TRBJ1-1	-	many	TRBV12-3/TRBV12-4	TGTGCCAGCATCCGGCCGCTAAAAGGCCCTATTTTT	CASIRPLKGPIF
TRBJ2-7	TRBD1	many	TRBV27	TGTGCCCGGCAAGGGGGCGAAGTTACCTACGAGCAGTACTTC	CARQGGEVTYEQYF
TRBJ2-7	-	many	TRBV18	TGTGCCAGCTCACCCGGAACCTACGAGCAGTACTTC	CASSPGTYEQYF
TRBJ1-1	-	few	TRBV7-9	TGTGCCAGCAGCTTAGCGTTGGACACCACTGAAGCTTTCTTT	CASSLALDTTEAFF
TRBJ2-3	-	few	TRBV5-5	TGTGCCAGCAGCTTTTCGAGGGGGGCTAGCACAGATACGCAGTATTTT	CASSFSRGASTDTQYF
TRBJ2-2	-	few	TRBV3-1	TGTGCCAGCAGCCAAGAATGGTCACAGGGGGAGCTGTTTTTT	CASSQEWSQGELFF
TRBJ2-1	-	-	TRBV5-4	TGTGCCAGCAGCTTTGGTAGTCTAGCGGAGCAGTTCTTC	CASSFGSLAEQFF
TRBJ2-1	-	many	TRBV11-3	TGTGCCAGCAGCTTCAACAGGGACTTCGACAATGAGCAGTTCTTC	CASSFNRDFDNEQFF
TRBJ2-4	-	many	TRBV20-1	TGCAGTGCTACCCGTCCCAAGGTCGCCAAAAACATTCAGTACTTC	CSATRPKVAKNIQYF
TRBJ2-2	-	many	TRBV11-3	TGTGCCAGCAGCAGACATCATCTCGGGGAGCTGTTTTTT	CASSRHHLGELFF
TRBJ2-2	TRBD1	few	TRBV5-4	TGTGCCAGCAGCTCGGGACAGGCGAACACCGGGGAGCTGTTTTTT	CASSSGQANTGELFF
TRBJ1-5	-	-	TRBV5-1	TGCGCCAGCAGCCCGGACAGTCATAGCAATCAGCCCCAGCATTTT	CASSPDSHSNQPQHF